This T cell receptor beta chain was identified during a study of patients and donors after allogeneic stem cell transplantation. Germline CDR1 MNHNS, CDR2 SASEGT. The CDR3 spans 16 residues. Trimming removed 3 bases from V and 0 bases from J, with 12 bases in between. From the RT-PCR reads, TCRdb called clonotypes with MiXCR, one entry per CDR3 protein. The sample has approximately 200,000 distinct CDR3 sequences, approximately 41% seen once. This chain connects TRBV6-1 to TRBJ1-5, with no clear D. The sequenced material came from blood, either unsorted or a sorted T cell fraction (not recorded which). The clonotype comes from a human donor who was either an allogeneic HSCT recipient or a stem cell or donor lymphocyte infusion donor (not recorded which). It is not recorded whose cells these are; they may come from a transplant donor. CDR3 residues: CASSEIVGNSNQPQHF. In nucleotides, the CDR3 is TGTGCCAGCAGTGAGATAGTGGGGAATAGCAATCAGCCCCAGCATTTT.